This T cell receptor (beta chain) was profiled in a study of blood T cell repertoires in COVID-19. Study details: The United States, Italy and Spain supplied acute and convalescent COVID-19 samples. PBMCs, B-cell-depleted T cells, or T cells provided the cDNA or gDNA that made up the material.

Original methodology: Reference gene primer amplification in the assay estimated nucleated cell counts. Clones were sequenced by immunoSEQ multiplex PCR, and TCRdb holds only the in-frame ones, with some missing. That table furnishes V, J and clone size, whereas the DNA furnished D and trimming. Here the sample spans roughly 200,000 clones, approximately 80% being singletons. The CDR3 covers 15 residues. Trimming stripped 5 bases from V and 1 base from J, with 12 bases between. In germline, CDR1 is SGHTA, CDR2 FQGNSA. This chain connects TRBV7-2 to TRBJ1-3; D may be TRBD1 (5 bases). The material sequenced was peripheral blood. The source of this sequence is a woman between 45 and 60 years old with active or convalescent COVID-19. CDR3: CASSPQGASGNTIYF. The CDR3 DNA sequence: TGTGCCAGCAGCCCCCAGGGTGCTTCTGGAAACACCATATATTTT.